Listed below are T cell receptor beta chains from one sample, sequenced in a study of Ad26.COV2.S vaccination and SARS-CoV-2 variants. Libraries were prepared by immunoSEQ multiplex PCR; TCRdb keeps only in-frame clonotypes and omits some of them. The profile shows 350,000 to 450,000 clones, approximately 83% of them singletons. The input for sequencing was peripheral blood, taken in a trial of Ad26.COV2.S vaccine versus placebo. The receptors here all came from a person between 18 and 65 years old who received the Ad26.COV2.S COVID-19 vaccine or a placebo. The CDR3 runs from the conserved cysteine through the conserved F or W. The D gene is left open where the match is weak. The size entry is marked missing in some rows and otherwise reads once, few, many or a size class.

DNA: TGTGCCAGCAGCGCGTGGAGCGGGGGAAACACCATATATTTT
CDR3: CASSAWSGGNTIYF
V: TRBV9
D: .
J: TRBJ1-3
size: .

DNA: TGTGCCACCAGTGATACCCCCCGTGAACAGGCCATGAGCTCCTACAATGAGCAGTTCTTC
CDR3: CATSDTPREQAMSSYNEQFF
V: TRBV24-1
D: .
J: TRBJ2-1
size: .

DNA: TGTGCCAGCTCACCGGGACTAGTGAGCTACGAGCAGTACTTC
CDR3: CASSPGLVSYEQYF
V: TRBV18
D: TRBD2
J: TRBJ2-7
size: once

DNA: TGTGCCAGCAGCTTGGAACTAACGGGCTATGGCTACACCTTC
CDR3: CASSLELTGYGYTF
V: TRBV5-6
D: .
J: TRBJ1-2
size: .

DNA: TGTGCCAGCAGCTCACAGGGGGGAAATTCACCCCTCCACTTT
CDR3: CASSSQGGNSPLHF
V: TRBV7-2
D: TRBD1
J: TRBJ1-6
size: few

DNA: TGTGCCAGCACCTTACGGGCGGGAGGGTACAATGAGCAGTTCTTC
CDR3: CASTLRAGGYNEQFF
V: TRBV6-5
D: TRBD2
J: TRBJ2-1
size: few

DNA: TGCGCCAGCAGCTTACCAGGGACGAACACTGAAGCTTTCTTT
CDR3: CASSLPGTNTEAFF
V: TRBV5-1
D: .
J: TRBJ1-1
size: .

DNA: TGTGCCAGCTCACCCGGTGAGGGAGGTGAAAAACTGTTTTTT
CDR3: CASSPGEGGEKLFF
V: TRBV18
D: .
J: TRBJ1-4
size: few

DNA: TGTGCTAGTGGTTCTCCAGGGGGAAGGGGGGAGACCCAGTACTTC
CDR3: CASGSPGGRGETQYF
V: TRBV12-5
D: TRBD1
J: TRBJ2-5
size: .

DNA: TGTGCCAGCAGCCTAGTCCGAGGGTCTGGCTACACCTTC
CDR3: CASSLVRGSGYTF
V: TRBV11-2
D: .
J: TRBJ1-2
size: .

DNA: TGTGCCAGCAGCGTAGTAAAAACCGGGGAGCTGTTTTTT
CDR3: CASSVVKTGELFF
V: TRBV9
D: .
J: TRBJ2-2
size: .

DNA: TGTGCCAGCAGTTACCCGGTAGCGGCGCTATTCTCTGGGGCCAACGTCCTGACTTTC
CDR3: CASSYPVAALFSGANVLTF
V: TRBV6-2/TRBV6-3
D: .
J: TRBJ2-6
size: .

DNA: TGCGCCAGCAGCCCCAGATCAGGGGAACAGCCCCAGCATTTT
CDR3: CASSPRSGEQPQHF
V: TRBV4-1
D: .
J: TRBJ1-5
size: .

DNA: TGTGCCTGGAGTCAGGGCACAGCAGAGACCCAGTACTTC
CDR3: CAWSQGTAETQYF
V: TRBV30
D: .
J: TRBJ2-5
size: .

DNA: TGTGCCGGCGGGGGGCACAATGAGCAGTTCTTC
CDR3: CAGGGHNEQFF
V: TRBV28
D: TRBD2
J: TRBJ2-1
size: .

DNA: TGTGCCAGCGTTAGCGGCAATGAGCAGTTCTTC
CDR3: CASVSGNEQFF
V: TRBV27
D: .
J: TRBJ2-1
size: .

DNA: TGCGCCAGCAGCATGGGGAGCGGGTATTCAGATACGCAGTATTTT
CDR3: CASSMGSGYSDTQYF
V: TRBV5-1
D: .
J: TRBJ2-3
size: .

DNA: TGTGCCAGCAGTTTAGGGGACAGGTATGGTGGCTACACCTTC
CDR3: CASSLGDRYGGYTF
V: TRBV27
D: TRBD1
J: TRBJ1-2
size: .

DNA: TGCAGCGTTGAAGGGGGACAGGGGGCTACTGAAGCTTTCTTT
CDR3: CSVEGGQGATEAFF
V: TRBV29-1
D: TRBD1
J: TRBJ1-1
size: once

DNA: TGTGCCAGCTCACCGAGGACAGGGCAAAACATTCAGTACTTC
CDR3: CASSPRTGQNIQYF
V: TRBV18
D: TRBD1
J: TRBJ2-4
size: .

DNA: TGTGCCAGTAAAAAGGACAGGGGATCTTCTCCGAACACCGGGGAGCTGTTTTTT
CDR3: CASKKDRGSSPNTGELFF
V: TRBV4-2
D: TRBD1
J: TRBJ2-2
size: .

DNA: TGTGCCAGCAGTATAGCGGGATGGGGCTACGAGCAGTACTTC
CDR3: CASSIAGWGYEQYF
V: TRBV27
D: TRBD2
J: TRBJ2-7
size: .

DNA: TGTGCCAGCACCACCGGGACAGGGGAACAGCCCCAGCATTTT
CDR3: CASTTGTGEQPQHF
V: TRBV7-9
D: TRBD1
J: TRBJ1-5
size: .

DNA: TGTGCCAGCAGTTCGCAGGGGTCCGGTGAGCAGTTCTTC
CDR3: CASSSQGSGEQFF
V: TRBV28
D: .
J: TRBJ2-1
size: once

DNA: TGTGCCAGCAGCTTGCAAGAGACCCAGTACTTC
CDR3: CASSLQETQYF
V: TRBV11-3
D: .
J: TRBJ2-5
size: .

DNA: TGTGCCAGCATCCCAGGGAGCGGGGGGGCCGAGACCCAGTACTTC
CDR3: CASIPGSGGAETQYF
V: TRBV11-2
D: TRBD2
J: TRBJ2-5
size: .

DNA: TGTGCCAGCAGTTACTCGAGGGGATTGGCCTTT
CDR3: CASSYSRGLAF
V: TRBV6-6
D: .
J: TRBJ1-1
size: .

DNA: TGTGCCAGCAGTGAAGACGTTAGGACAGGGCGATCTTTCTTT
CDR3: CASSEDVRTGRSFF
V: TRBV2
D: TRBD1
J: TRBJ1-1
size: .

DNA: TGTGCCAGCCGAGGGTGGGAAAGCTCCTACAATGAGCAGTTCTTC
CDR3: CASRGWESSYNEQFF
V: TRBV2
D: .
J: TRBJ2-1
size: .

DNA: TGTGCCAGCAGTTACCCCGCCGGGCACACCATATATTTT
CDR3: CASSYPAGHTIYF
V: TRBV6-5
D: .
J: TRBJ1-3
size: .

DNA: TGTGCCAGCAGCCCGGGGACAGCTAACACTGAAGCTTTCTTT
CDR3: CASSPGTANTEAFF
V: TRBV7-3
D: TRBD1
J: TRBJ1-1
size: .

DNA: TGTGCCAGCACCCCTTACGGATTCGACTCCTACGAGCAGTACTTC
CDR3: CASTPYGFDSYEQYF
V: TRBV5-8
D: .
J: TRBJ2-7
size: .

DNA: TGTGCCAGCTCACCACTCGGGCAGGGGGGGAACACTGAAGCTTTCTTT
CDR3: CASSPLGQGGNTEAFF
V: TRBV18
D: TRBD1
J: TRBJ1-1
size: .

DNA: TGTGCCAGCAGCCCTCAAGGGGGATTGATAGATACGCAGTATTTT
CDR3: CASSPQGGLIDTQYF
V: TRBV7-6
D: .
J: TRBJ2-3
size: .

DNA: TGCGCCAGCAGTTCACAGGGACGGGGGACTGAAGCTTTCTTT
CDR3: CASSSQGRGTEAFF
V: TRBV5-1
D: .
J: TRBJ1-1
size: .

DNA: TGTGCCTGGAATCACAGGAATAGCAATCAGCCCCAGCATTTT
CDR3: CAWNHRNSNQPQHF
V: TRBV30
D: .
J: TRBJ1-5
size: .

DNA: TGTGCCAGCAGGATTGACAGGGGAGGCACCGGGGAGCTGTTTTTT
CDR3: CASRIDRGGTGELFF
V: TRBV2
D: TRBD1
J: TRBJ2-2
size: .

DNA: TGTGCCACCAGTGACCCACGGGACAGGGGAAGAGAGCAGTACTTC
CDR3: CATSDPRDRGREQYF
V: TRBV24-1
D: TRBD1
J: TRBJ2-7
size: .

DNA: TGCGCCAGCAGCCCTGGAGTAAACTATGGCTACACCTTC
CDR3: CASSPGVNYGYTF
V: TRBV5-1
D: .
J: TRBJ1-2
size: .

DNA: TGTGCCAGCTCACCAGTCCTAGCGGGTGGAGATGAGCAGTTCTTC
CDR3: CASSPVLAGGDEQFF
V: TRBV18
D: TRBD2
J: TRBJ2-1
size: once

DNA: TGTGCCAGCAGCGCACCTCAGCGGGGGGGCCTAGATACGCAGTATTTT
CDR3: CASSAPQRGGLDTQYF
V: TRBV9
D: TRBD2
J: TRBJ2-3
size: .

DNA: TGTGCCAGCAGTTTCGAGACTAGTCAAGAGACCCAGTACTTC
CDR3: CASSFETSQETQYF
V: TRBV6-5
D: .
J: TRBJ2-5
size: .

DNA: TGTGCCAGCAGCTTAGTGCTGGACATCGGTGGCTACACCTTC
CDR3: CASSLVLDIGGYTF
V: TRBV7-9
D: .
J: TRBJ1-2
size: .

DNA: TGTGCCAGCAGTTTACCCCCATTTGAAAAACTGTTTTTT
CDR3: CASSLPPFEKLFF
V: TRBV28
D: .
J: TRBJ1-4
size: .

DNA: TGCGCCAGCAGCCAAGGGGTGGAAGGAGAGCAGTACTTC
CDR3: CASSQGVEGEQYF
V: TRBV5-1
D: .
J: TRBJ2-7
size: .

DNA: TGTGCCAGCGGGACAGGGCTTAATCAGCCCCAGCATTTT
CDR3: CASGTGLNQPQHF
V: TRBV6-5
D: TRBD1
J: TRBJ1-5
size: .

DNA: TGTGCCAGCAGCCCTAGGACTAGCGGGAGAATGTATACGCAGTATTTT
CDR3: CASSPRTSGRMYTQYF
V: TRBV3-1/TRBV3-2
D: TRBD2
J: TRBJ2-3
size: .

DNA: TGTGCCAGCAGGCCGGACAGGGGCCTGATAGCAACTAATGAAAAACTGTTTTTT
CDR3: CASRPDRGLIATNEKLFF
V: TRBV27
D: TRBD1
J: TRBJ1-4
size: .

DNA: TGTGCCAGCAGCTTATACGGACAGCCCGCGGGAAGTGATGTGTTCTTC
CDR3: CASSLYGQPAGSDVFF
V: TRBV7-9
D: .
J: TRBJ2-1
size: .

DNA: TGCAGTGCTAGTAGGGGGGGCGGAAACAATGAGCAGTTCTTC
CDR3: CSASRGGGNNEQFF
V: TRBV20-1
D: .
J: TRBJ2-1
size: few

DNA: TGTGCCAGCAGCTTAAATTCAGGGGGGGGTGAAAAACTGTTTTTT
CDR3: CASSLNSGGGEKLFF
V: TRBV7-2
D: TRBD1
J: TRBJ1-4
size: .

DNA: TGTGCCAGCAGCTTGTTTGGGGGGCCCAACTACGAGCAGTACTTC
CDR3: CASSLFGGPNYEQYF
V: TRBV11-3
D: .
J: TRBJ2-7
size: .